This T cell receptor (beta chain) was found in a study of blood T cell repertoires in COVID-19. About the research overall: Both acute and convalescent COVID-19 samples were obtained from the United States, Italy and Spain. Sample material is recorded as cDNA or gDNA derived from T cells, B-cell-depleted T cells, or PBMCs.

Source study methods: Reference gene primer amplification gave estimated nucleated cell counts. Sequencing was performed with immunoSEQ multiplex PCR; in TCRdb, only in-frame clones are kept and a portion is missing. That table gives V, J and clone size, and the DNA gave D and trimming. The sample holds hundreds of thousands of clones, roughly 86% seen once. This clone was picked up a small number of times. V lost 5 bases, J lost 5 bases, and 9 bases lay in between. Germline V gene sequence: CDR1 KGHDR, CDR2 SFDVKD. This CDR3 contains 13 residues. Specimen: peripheral blood. The clonotype comes from a man between 60 and 70 years old with acute or convalescent COVID-19. The gene calls are TRBV24-1 and TRBJ2-1; maybe TRBD2 (5 bases). The DNA for the CDR3 is TGTGCCACCAGTGGTGTCGGGGACAATGAGCAGTTCTTC. Residues: CATSGVGDNEQFF.